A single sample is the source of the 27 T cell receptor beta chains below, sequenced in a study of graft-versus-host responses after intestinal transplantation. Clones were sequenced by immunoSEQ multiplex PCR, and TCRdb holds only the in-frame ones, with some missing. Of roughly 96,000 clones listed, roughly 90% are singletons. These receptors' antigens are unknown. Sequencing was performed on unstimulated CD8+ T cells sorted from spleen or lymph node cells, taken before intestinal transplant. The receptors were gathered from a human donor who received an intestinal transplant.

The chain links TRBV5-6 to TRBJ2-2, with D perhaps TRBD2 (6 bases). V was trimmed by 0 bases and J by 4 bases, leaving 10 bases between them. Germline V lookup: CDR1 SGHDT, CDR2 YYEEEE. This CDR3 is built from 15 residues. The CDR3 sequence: CASSLAGTSTGELFF. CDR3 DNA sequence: TGTGCCAGCAGCTTGGCTGGGACTTCCACCGGGGAGCTGTTTTTT.

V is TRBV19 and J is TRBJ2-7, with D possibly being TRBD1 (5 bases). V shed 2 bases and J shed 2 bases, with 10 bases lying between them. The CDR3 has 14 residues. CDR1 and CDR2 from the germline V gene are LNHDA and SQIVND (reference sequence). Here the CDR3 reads CASSITGDTYEQYF. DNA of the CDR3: TGTGCCAGTAGTATAACAGGAGATACCTACGAGCAGTACTTC.

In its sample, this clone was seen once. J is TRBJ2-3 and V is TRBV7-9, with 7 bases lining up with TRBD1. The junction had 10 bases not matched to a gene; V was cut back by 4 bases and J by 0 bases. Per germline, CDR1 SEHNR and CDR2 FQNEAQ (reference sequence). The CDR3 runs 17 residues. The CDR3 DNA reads TGTGCCAGCAGCTCGGACCGGGACAGCTTTAGCACAGATACGCAGTATTTT. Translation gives CASSSDRDSFSTDTQYF.

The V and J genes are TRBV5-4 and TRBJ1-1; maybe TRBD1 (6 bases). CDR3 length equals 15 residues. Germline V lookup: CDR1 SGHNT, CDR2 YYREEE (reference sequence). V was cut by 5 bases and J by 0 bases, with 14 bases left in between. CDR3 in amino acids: CASREDSSMNTEAFF. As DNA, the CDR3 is TGTGCCAGCAGGGAGGACAGCTCTATGAACACTGAAGCTTTCTTT.

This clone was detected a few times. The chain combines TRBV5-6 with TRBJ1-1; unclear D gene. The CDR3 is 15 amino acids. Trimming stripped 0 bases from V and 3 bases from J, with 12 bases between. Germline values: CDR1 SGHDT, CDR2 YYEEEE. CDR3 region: CASSLAGGFDTEAFF. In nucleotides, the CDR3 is TGTGCCAGCAGCTTGGCGGGAGGGTTCGACACTGAAGCTTTCTTT.

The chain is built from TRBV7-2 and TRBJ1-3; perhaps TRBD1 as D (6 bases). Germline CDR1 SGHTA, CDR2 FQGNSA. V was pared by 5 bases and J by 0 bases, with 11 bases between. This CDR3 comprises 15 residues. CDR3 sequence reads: CASSAQGLSGNTIYF. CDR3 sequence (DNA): TGTGCCAGCAGCGCACAGGGTCTCTCTGGAAACACCATATATTTT.

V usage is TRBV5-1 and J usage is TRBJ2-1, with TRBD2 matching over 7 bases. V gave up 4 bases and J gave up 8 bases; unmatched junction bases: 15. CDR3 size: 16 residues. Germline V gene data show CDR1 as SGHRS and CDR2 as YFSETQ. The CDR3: CASSLNRDYPLDEQFF. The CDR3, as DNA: TGCGCCAGCAGCCTAAACCGGGACTACCCGTTGGATGAGCAGTTCTTC. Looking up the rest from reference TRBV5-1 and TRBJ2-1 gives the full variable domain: KAGVTQTPRYLIKTRGQQVTLSCSPISGHRSVSWYQQTPGQGLQFLFEYFSETQRNKGNFPGRFSGRQFSNSRSEMNVSTLELGDSALYLCASSLNRDYPLDEQFFGPGTRLTVL.

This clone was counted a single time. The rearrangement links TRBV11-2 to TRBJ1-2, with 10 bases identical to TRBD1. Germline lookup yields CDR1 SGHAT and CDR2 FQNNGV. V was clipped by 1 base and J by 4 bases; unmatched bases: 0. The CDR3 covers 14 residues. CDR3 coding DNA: TGTGCCAGCAGCTTAGGGACAGGGGGCTATGGCTACACCTTC. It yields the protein CASSLGTGGYGYTF.

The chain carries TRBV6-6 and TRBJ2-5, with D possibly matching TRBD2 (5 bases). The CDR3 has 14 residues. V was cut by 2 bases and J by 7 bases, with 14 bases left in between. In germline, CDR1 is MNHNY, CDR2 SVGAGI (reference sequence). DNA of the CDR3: TGTGCCAGCAGTTACCCCGGGGATCCGGGGACCCAGTACTTC. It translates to CASSYPGDPGTQYF.

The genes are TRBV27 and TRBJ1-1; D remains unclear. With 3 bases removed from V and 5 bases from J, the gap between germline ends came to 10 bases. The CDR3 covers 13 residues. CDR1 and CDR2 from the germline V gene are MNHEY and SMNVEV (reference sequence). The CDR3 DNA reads TGTGCCAGCAGTTTTCCAGGTACAACTGAAGCTTTCTTT. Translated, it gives CASSFPGTTEAFF.

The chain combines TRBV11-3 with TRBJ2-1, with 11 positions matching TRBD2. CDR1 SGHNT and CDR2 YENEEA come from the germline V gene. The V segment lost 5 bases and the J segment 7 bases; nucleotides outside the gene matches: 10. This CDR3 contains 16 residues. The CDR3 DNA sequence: TGTGCCAGCAGCGAGACCGGGACTAGCGGACCTAATGAGCAGTTCTTC. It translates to CASSETGTSGPNEQFF.

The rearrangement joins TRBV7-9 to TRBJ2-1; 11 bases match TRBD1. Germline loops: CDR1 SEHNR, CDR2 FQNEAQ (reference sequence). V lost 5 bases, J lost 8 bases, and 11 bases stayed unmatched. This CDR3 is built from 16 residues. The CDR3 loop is CASSVGSGTGGDEQFF. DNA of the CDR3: TGTGCCAGCAGCGTAGGTTCCGGGACAGGGGGTGATGAGCAGTTCTTC.

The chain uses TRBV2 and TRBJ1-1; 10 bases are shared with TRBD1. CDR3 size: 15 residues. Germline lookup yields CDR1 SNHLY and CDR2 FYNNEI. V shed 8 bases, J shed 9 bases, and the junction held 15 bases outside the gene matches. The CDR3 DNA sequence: TGTGCCAGCGGTTTCACCGGGACAGGGGAGACACAAGCTTTCTTT. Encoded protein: CASGFTGTGETQAFF.

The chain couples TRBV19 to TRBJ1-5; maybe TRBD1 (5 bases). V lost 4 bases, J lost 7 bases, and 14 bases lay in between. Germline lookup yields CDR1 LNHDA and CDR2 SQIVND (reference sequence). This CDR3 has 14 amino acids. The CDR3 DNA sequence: TGTGCCAGTAGTAACCGGGACTTTAACCAGCCCCAGCATTTT. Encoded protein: CASSNRDFNQPQHF.

The CDR3 DNA is TGTGCCAGCAGTCCATTTCTAGCGGGTACGAACACCGGGGAGCTGTTTTTT. Residues: CASSPFLAGTNTGELFF. The rearrangement joins TRBV7-9 to TRBJ2-2; 8 positions match TRBD2. V lost 6 bases to trimming and J lost 0 bases; unmatched junction nucleotides: 9. The CDR3 spans 17 residues. Germline CDR1 and CDR2: SEHNR and FQNEAQ (reference sequence).

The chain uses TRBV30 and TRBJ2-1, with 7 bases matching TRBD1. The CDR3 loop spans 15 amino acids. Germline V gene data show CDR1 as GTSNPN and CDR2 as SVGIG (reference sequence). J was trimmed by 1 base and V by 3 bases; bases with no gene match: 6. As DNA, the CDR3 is TGTGCCTGGAGCTCGGGGACAGTTTCCTACAATGAGCAGTTCTTC. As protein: CAWSSGTVSYNEQFF. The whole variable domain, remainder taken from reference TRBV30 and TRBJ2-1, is SQTIHQWPATLVQPVGSPLSLECTVEGTSNPNLYWYRQAAGRGLQLLFYSVGIGQISSEVPQNLSASRPQDRQFILSSKKLLLSDSGFYLCAWSSGTVSYNEQFFGPGTRLTVL.

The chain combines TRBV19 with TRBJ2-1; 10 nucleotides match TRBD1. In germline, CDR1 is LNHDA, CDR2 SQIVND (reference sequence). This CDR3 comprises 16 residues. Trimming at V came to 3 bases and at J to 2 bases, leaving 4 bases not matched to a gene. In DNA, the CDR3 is TGTGCCAGTAGTATTTCGGGGACAGGGGCCTACAATGAGCAGTTCTTC. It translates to CASSISGTGAYNEQFF.

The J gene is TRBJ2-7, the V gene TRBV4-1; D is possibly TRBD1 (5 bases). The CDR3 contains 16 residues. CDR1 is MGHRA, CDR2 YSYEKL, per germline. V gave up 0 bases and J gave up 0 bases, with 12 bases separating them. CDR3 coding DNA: TGCGCCAGCAGCCAAGAGAGGTGGGGCAGCTCCTACGAGCAGTACTTC. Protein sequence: CASSQERWGSSYEQYF.

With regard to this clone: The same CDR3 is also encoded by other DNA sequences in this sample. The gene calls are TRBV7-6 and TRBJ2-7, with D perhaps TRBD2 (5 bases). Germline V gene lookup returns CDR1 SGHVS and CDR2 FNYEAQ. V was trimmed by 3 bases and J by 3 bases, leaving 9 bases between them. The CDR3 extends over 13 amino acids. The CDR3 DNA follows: TGTGCCAGCAGCTTGGGAGAGGGCTACGAGCAGTACTTC. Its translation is CASSLGEGYEQYF.

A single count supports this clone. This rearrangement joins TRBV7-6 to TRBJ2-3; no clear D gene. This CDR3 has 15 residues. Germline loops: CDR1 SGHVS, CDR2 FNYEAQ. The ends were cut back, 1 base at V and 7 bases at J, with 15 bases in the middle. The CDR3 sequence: CASSLVLYDLNTQYF. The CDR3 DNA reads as TGTGCCAGCAGCTTAGTGCTCTACGATTTGAATACGCAGTATTTT.

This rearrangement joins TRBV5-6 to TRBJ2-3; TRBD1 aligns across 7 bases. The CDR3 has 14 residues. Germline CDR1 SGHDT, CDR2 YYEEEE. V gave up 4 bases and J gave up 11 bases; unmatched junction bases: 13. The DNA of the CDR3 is TGTGCCAGCAGCCCTGCAGGGTCGCACAGGGGGCAGTATTTT. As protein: CASSPAGSHRGQYF.

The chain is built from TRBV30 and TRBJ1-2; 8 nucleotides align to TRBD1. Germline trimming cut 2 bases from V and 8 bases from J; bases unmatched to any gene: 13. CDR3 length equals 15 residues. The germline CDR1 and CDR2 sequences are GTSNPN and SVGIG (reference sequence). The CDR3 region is CAWSKQGEFVSGYTF. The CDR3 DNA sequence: TGTGCCTGGAGTAAACAGGGGGAATTTGTTTCGGGCTACACCTTC.

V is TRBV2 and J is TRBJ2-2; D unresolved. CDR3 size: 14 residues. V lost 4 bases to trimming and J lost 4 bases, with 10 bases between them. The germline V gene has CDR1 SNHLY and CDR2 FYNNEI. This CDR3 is CASSVSPGTGELFF. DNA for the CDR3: TGTGCCAGCAGTGTTTCACCCGGCACCGGGGAGCTGTTTTTT.

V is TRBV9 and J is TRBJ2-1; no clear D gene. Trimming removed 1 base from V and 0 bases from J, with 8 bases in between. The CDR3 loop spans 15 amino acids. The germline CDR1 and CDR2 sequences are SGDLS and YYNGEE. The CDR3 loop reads CASSVSESSYNEQFF. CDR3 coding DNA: TGTGCCAGCAGCGTATCCGAGAGCTCCTACAATGAGCAGTTCTTC.

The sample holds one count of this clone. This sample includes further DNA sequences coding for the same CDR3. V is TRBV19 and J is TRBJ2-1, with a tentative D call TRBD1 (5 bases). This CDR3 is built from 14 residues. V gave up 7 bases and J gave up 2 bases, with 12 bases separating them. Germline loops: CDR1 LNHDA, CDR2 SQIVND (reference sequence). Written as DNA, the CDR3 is TGTGCCAGTAATCCGGCAGGGACCTACAATGAGCAGTTCTTC. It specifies CASNPAGTYNEQFF.

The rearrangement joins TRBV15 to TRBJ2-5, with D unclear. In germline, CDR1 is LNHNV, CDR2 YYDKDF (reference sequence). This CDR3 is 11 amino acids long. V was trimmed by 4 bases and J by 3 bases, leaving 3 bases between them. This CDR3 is CATSIEETQYF. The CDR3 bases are TGTGCCACCAGCATCGAAGAGACCCAGTACTTC.

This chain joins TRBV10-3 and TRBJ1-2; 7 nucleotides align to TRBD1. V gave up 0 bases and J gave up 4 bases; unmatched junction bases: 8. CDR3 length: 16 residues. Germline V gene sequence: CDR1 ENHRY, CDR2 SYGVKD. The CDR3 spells CAISESNVGGPYGYTF. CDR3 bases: TGTGCCATCAGTGAGTCGAATGTAGGGGGCCCCTATGGCTACACCTTC.